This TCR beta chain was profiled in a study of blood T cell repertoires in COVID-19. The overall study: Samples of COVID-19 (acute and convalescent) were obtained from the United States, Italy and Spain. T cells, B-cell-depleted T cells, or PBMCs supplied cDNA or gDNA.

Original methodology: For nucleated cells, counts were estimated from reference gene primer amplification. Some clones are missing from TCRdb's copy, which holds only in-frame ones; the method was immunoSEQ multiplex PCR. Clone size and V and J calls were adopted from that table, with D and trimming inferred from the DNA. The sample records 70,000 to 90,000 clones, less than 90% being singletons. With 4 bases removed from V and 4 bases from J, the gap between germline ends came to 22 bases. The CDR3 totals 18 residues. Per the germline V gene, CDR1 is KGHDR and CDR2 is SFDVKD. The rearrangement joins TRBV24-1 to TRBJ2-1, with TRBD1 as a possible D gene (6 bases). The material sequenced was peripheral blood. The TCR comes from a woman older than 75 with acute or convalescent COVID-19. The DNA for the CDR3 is TGTGCCACCAGTGACCCAAATCCTGCCCGAAGGGGGTACAATGAGCAGTTCTTC. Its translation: CATSDPNPARRGYNEQFF.